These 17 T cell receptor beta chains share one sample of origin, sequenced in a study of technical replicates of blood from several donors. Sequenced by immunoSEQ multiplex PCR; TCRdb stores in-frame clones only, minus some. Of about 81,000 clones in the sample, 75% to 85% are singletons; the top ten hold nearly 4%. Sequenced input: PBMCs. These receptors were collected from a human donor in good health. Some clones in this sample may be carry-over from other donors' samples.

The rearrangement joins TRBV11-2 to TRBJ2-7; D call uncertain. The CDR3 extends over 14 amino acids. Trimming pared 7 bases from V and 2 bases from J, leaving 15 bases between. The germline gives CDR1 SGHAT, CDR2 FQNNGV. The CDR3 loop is CASTPTRLTYEQYF. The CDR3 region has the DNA TGTGCCAGCACCCCAACACGTTTAACCTACGAGCAGTACTTC.

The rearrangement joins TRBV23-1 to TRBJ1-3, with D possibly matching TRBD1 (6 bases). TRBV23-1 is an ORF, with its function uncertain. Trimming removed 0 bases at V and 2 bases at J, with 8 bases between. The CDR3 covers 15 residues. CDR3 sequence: CASSQSYRAGNTIYF. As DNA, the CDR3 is TGCGCCAGCAGTCAATCGTACAGGGCTGGAAACACCATATATTTT.

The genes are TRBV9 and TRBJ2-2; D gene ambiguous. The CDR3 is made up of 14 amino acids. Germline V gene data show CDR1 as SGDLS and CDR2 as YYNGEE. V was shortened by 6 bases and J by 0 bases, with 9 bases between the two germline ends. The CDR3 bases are TGTGCCAGCAACTGGGCTCCGAACACCGGGGAGCTGTTTTTT. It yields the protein CASNWAPNTGELFF.

Written as DNA, the CDR3 is TGTGCCAGCAGCCCAACAGGGCCAGAGACCCAGTACTTC. Protein: CASSPTGPETQYF. This sequence joins TRBV5-4 and TRBJ2-5; D perhaps matches TRBD1 (6 bases). CDR3 size: 13 residues. V lost 4 bases and J lost 4, with 11 bases in between. The germline V gene encodes CDR1 SGHNT and CDR2 YYREEE (reference sequence).

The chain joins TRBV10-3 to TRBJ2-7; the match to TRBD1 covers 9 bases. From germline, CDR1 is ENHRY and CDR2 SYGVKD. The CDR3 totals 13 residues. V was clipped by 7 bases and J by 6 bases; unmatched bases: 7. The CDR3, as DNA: TGTGCCATCAAAGGACAGGGGACCCTCGAGCAGTACTTC. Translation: CAIKGQGTLEQYF.

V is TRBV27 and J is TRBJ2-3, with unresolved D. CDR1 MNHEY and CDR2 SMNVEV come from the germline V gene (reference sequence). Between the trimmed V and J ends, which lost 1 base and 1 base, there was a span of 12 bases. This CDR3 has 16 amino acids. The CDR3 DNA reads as TGTGCCAGCAGTTTATGGGTGACTTCTCGCACAGATACGCAGTATTTT. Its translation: CASSLWVTSRTDTQYF.

CDR3 protein: CASSPPRSYEQYF. As DNA, the CDR3 is TGTGCCAGCTCACCACCGAGGTCCTACGAGCAGTACTTC. The rearrangement links TRBV18 to TRBJ2-7; D ambiguous. The ends were cut back, 0 bases at V and 1 base at J, with 4 bases in the middle. Germline V gives CDR1 KGHSH, CDR2 LQKENI. The CDR3 is made up of 13 amino acids.

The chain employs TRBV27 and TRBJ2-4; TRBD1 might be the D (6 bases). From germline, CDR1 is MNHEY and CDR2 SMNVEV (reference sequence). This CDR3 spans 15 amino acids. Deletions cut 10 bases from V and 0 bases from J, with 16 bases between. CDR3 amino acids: CAKQGSRLAKNIQYF. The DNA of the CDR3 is TGTGCCAAGCAGGGGTCTCGGTTAGCCAAAAACATTCAGTACTTC.

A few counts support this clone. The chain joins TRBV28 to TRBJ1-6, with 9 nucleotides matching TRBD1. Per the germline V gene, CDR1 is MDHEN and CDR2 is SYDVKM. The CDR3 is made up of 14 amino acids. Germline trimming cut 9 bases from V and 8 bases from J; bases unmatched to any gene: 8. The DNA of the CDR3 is TGTGCCAGTTACCCACAGGGGGCCTATTCACCCCTCCACTTT. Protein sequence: CASYPQGAYSPLHF. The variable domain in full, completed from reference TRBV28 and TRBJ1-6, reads DVKVTQSSRYLVKRTGEKVFLECVQDMDHENMFWYRQDPGLGLRLIYFSYDVKMKEKGDIPEGYSVSREKKERFSLILESASTNQTSMYLCASYPQGAYSPLHFGNGTRLTVT.

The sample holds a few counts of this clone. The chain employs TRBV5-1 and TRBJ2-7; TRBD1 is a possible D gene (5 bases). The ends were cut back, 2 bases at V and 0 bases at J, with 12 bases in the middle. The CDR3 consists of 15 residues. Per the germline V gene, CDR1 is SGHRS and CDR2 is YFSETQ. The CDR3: CASSLLMGLSYEQYF. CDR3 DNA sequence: TGCGCCAGCAGCTTATTGATGGGGCTCTCCTACGAGCAGTACTTC.

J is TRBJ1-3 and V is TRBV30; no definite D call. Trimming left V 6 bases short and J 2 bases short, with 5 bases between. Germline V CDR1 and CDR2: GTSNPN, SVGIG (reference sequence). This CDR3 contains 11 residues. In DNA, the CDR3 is TGTGCCTGCGACACTGGAAACACCATATATTTT. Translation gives CACDTGNTIYF.

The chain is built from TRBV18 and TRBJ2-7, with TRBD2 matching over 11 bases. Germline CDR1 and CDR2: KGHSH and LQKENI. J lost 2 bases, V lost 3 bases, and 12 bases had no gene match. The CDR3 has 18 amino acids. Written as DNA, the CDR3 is TGTGCCAGCTCACCGGCGGTGGGTAGCGGGAGGGGAGCCTACGAGCAGTACTTC. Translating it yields CASSPAVGSGRGAYEQYF.

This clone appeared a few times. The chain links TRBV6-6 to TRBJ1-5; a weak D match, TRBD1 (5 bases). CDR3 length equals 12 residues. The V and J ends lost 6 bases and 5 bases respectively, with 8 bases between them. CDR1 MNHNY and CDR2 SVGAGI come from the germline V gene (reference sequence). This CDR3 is CASRQGDQPQHF. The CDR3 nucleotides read TGTGCCAGCAGGCAGGGTGATCAGCCCCAGCATTTT.

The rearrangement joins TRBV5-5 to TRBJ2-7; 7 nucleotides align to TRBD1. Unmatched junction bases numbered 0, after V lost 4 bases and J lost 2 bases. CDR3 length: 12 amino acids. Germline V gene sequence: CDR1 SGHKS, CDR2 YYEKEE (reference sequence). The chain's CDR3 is CASSQGAYEQYF. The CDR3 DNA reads TGTGCCAGCAGCCAGGGGGCCTACGAGCAGTACTTC.

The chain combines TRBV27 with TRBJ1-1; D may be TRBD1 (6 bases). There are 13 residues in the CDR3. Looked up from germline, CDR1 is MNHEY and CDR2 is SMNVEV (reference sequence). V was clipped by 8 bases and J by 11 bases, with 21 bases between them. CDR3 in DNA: TGTGCCAGCCGGCCCGGAGGGGGGGCGAAGGCTTTCTTT. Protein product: CASRPGGGAKAFF.

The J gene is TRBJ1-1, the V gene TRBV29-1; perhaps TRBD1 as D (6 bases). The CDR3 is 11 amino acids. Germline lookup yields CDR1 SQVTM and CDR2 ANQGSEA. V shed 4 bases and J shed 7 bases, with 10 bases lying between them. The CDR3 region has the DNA TGCAGCGTTGCATACAGGGATGAAGCTTTCTTT. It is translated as CSVAYRDEAFF.

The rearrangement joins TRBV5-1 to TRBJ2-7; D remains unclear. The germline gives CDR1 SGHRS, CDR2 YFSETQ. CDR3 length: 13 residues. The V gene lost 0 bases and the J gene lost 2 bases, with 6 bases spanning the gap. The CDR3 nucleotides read TGCGCCAGCAGCTTGGGGGCAGCCTACGAGCAGTACTTC. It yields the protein CASSLGAAYEQYF.